A single sample gave rise to the 22 T cell receptor beta chains below, sequenced in a study of post-analysis software for immune sequencing data (dated by TCRdb to 2013 to 2016). General study outcomes and caveats: Four to six TRBV segments, including TRBV5-6, TRBV5-1 and TRBV20-1, were significantly more frequent in patients than controls.

The antigens of these receptors remain unknown. Libraries came from PCR. Sequenced using an Illumina HiSeq 2500. To reduce PCR and sequencing biases, unique molecular identifiers were built into the TCR beta cDNA libraries. TCRdb handled the public reads itself, with Q25 trimming in fastp and clone calling in MiXCR, and kept productive beta chains. Merged by CDR3 protein, the rows form single entries marked with the most common genes and DNA. The sample table contains hundreds of thousands of distinct CDR3 sequences; only one count was recorded for more than 50% of them. The ten top clones hold around 11% of the sample. Sequenced input: blood. These receptor sequences come from a girl aged 2 to 10 with multiple sclerosis.

This chain links TRBV5-5 with TRBJ1-6, with D unresolved. The CDR3 extends over 13 amino acids. Germline V gene sequence: CDR1 SGHKS, CDR2 YYEKEE (reference sequence). V gave up 4 bases and J gave up 12 bases, with 14 bases separating them. This CDR3 is CASSDRLDGPLHF. The CDR3 region has the DNA TGTGCCAGCAGCGATCGGTTAGATGGACCCCTCCACTTT.

V usage is TRBV29-1 and J usage is TRBJ2-5; D is undetermined. CDR1 is SQVTM and CDR2 is ANQGSEA in the germline V gene. V gave up 3 bases and J gave up 2 bases, with 4 bases separating them. The CDR3 sequence is 11 residues long. The CDR3 DNA reads as TGCAGCGTTGACAGACAAGAGACCCAGTACTTC. The encoded protein is CSVDRQETQYF.

The chain couples TRBV27 to TRBJ2-5; D gene unclear. This CDR3 contains 14 residues. Germline CDR1 and CDR2: MNHEY and SMNVEV (reference sequence). V was shortened by 6 bases and J by 2 bases, with 13 bases between the two germline ends. In nucleotides, the CDR3 is TGTGCCAGCAGCCCCATCGCAGCACAAGAGACCCAGTACTTC. Amino acid sequence: CASSPIAAQETQYF.

The V and J genes are TRBV5-1 and TRBJ2-5, with D tentatively TRBD2 (5 bases). The CDR3 length is 15 residues. The ends were cut back, 1 base at V and 5 bases at J, with 15 bases in the middle. The germline CDR1 and CDR2 sequences are SGHRS and YFSETQ. CDR3 in amino acids: CASSLSEGVGETQYF. CDR3 nucleotides: TGCGCCAGCAGCTTGAGCGAGGGAGTAGGGGAGACCCAGTACTTC. Full variable domain (remainder filled in from reference TRBV5-1 and TRBJ2-5): KAGVTQTPRYLIKTRGQQVTLSCSPISGHRSVSWYQQTPGQGLQFLFEYFSETQRNKGNFPGRFSGRQFSNSRSEMNVSTLELGDSALYLCASSLSEGVGETQYFGPGTRLLVL.

This clonotype was seen a handful of times. The chain combines TRBV18 with TRBJ1-6, with D maybe TRBD1 (6 bases). Per the germline V gene, CDR1 is KGHSH and CDR2 is LQKENI. The CDR3 totals 18 residues. The V end was cut by 3 bases, the J end by 2 bases, with 17 bases between. CDR3 sequence (DNA): TGTGCCAGCTCACCCAACGTCGGAAGGGGGACCTATAATTCACCCCTCCACTTT. This encodes CASSPNVGRGTYNSPLHF.

CDR3 amino acids: CASSPRRLDYNEQFF. CDR3 coding DNA: TGCGCCAGCAGTCCACGTAGGCTCGACTACAATGAGCAGTTCTTC. The chain has TRBV5-1 and TRBJ2-1; D is undetermined. Germline V gene data show CDR1 as SGHRS and CDR2 as YFSETQ. Trimming left V 5 bases short and J 3 bases short, with 15 bases between. The CDR3 loop spans 15 amino acids.

V and J are TRBV10-3 and TRBJ1-2; D is undetermined. Germline V gene lookup returns CDR1 ENHRY and CDR2 SYGVKD. With 4 bases removed from V and 12 bases from J, the gap between germline ends came to 18 bases. The CDR3 covers 13 residues. This CDR3 reads CAISVGQRAGDTF. The CDR3 DNA sequence: TGTGCCATCAGTGTCGGCCAAAGGGCAGGTGACACCTTC.

The chain is built from TRBV30 and TRBJ1-6; D is ambiguous. This CDR3 comprises 15 residues. CDR1 and CDR2 from the germline V gene are GTSNPN and SVGIG (reference sequence). V lost 5 bases and J lost 7, with 18 bases in between. The CDR3 sequence: CAWFPAGALNSPLHF. In DNA, the CDR3 is TGTGCCTGGTTTCCGGCCGGAGCCCTCAATTCACCCCTCCACTTT.

The V call is TRBV20-1, the J call TRBJ1-4; D is perhaps TRBD1 (6 bases). V gave up 0 bases and J gave up 3 bases, with 8 bases separating them. Germline CDR1 is DFQATT and CDR2 is SNEGSKA (reference sequence). CDR3 length: 14 residues. The CDR3 bases are TGCAGTGCTAGAGAGGGACACCCTAATGAAAAACTGTTTTTT. Translated, it gives CSAREGHPNEKLFF.

In the case of this clonotype: The junction shows a germline mismatch at one end, possibly a read error. V usage is TRBV18 and J usage is TRBJ2-5; TRBD2 agrees at 11 bases. CDR1 and CDR2 (germline): KGHSH, LQKENI. The CDR3 has 19 residues. The CDR3 sequence is CASSPLPGLAAEVREAQYF. CDR3 DNA: TGTGCCAGCTCACCCCTACCGGGACTAGCGGCTGAAGTAAGAGAGGCCCAGTACTTC. The full variable domain, rest sourced from reference TRBV18 and TRBJ2-5, is NAGVMQNPRHLVRRRGQEARLRCSPMKGHSHVYWYRQLPEEGLKFMVYLQKENIIDESGMPKERFSAEFPKEGPSILRIQQVVRGDSAAYFCASSPLPGLAAEVREAQYFGPGTRLLVL.

The rearrangement links TRBV3-1 to TRBJ2-3; 11 bases agree with TRBD2. J was trimmed by 2 bases and V by 4 bases; bases with no gene match: 5. This CDR3 is 16 amino acids long. In germline, CDR1 is LGHDT, CDR2 YNNKEL (reference sequence). The CDR3 nucleotides are TGTGCCAGCAGCCGAATAGCGGGGGGGCACACAGATACGCAGTATTTT. This encodes CASSRIAGGHTDTQYF.

In DNA form, the CDR3 reads TGTGCCAGCAGCGTAGAGGTTTGGGAAGGAGCTGAAGCTTTCTTT. Protein product: CASSVEVWEGAEAFF. The genes are TRBV9 and TRBJ1-1; unclear D gene. This CDR3 is 15 amino acids long. Germline V gene lookup returns CDR1 SGDLS and CDR2 YYNGEE. V lost 0 bases and J lost 6, with 15 bases in between.

Turning to this clonotype: One end of the junction fails to match germline, which may point to a read error. V usage is TRBV12-3 or TRBV12-4 and J usage is TRBJ1-2; D is undetermined. The CDR3 is 13 amino acids. This CDR3 reads CASSFQVNYGNTF. The CDR3 DNA reads as TGTGCCAGCAGTTTCCAAGTTAACTATGGCAACACCTTC.

This clonotype was observed a few times. This rearrangement joins TRBV6-5 to TRBJ2-3; a weak D match, TRBD1 (7 bases). The CDR3 runs to 15 residues. The germline gives CDR1 MNHEY, CDR2 SVGAGI. The V end was cut by 8 bases, the J end by 2 bases, with 17 bases between. CDR3 sequence (DNA): TGTGCCAGCGGCCCTGGCAGGGGGGTCACAGATACGCAGTATTTT. It is translated as CASGPGRGVTDTQYF.

This chain connects TRBV29-1 to TRBJ1-1; no clear D gene. Deletions cut 7 bases from V and 5 bases from J, with 8 bases between. The CDR3 consists of 10 residues. Germline V CDR1 and CDR2: SQVTM, ANQGSEA. CDR3 region: CSGVWTEAFF. The CDR3 DNA follows: TGCAGCGGTGTGTGGACTGAAGCTTTCTTT. The full variable domain, completed using reference TRBV29-1 and TRBJ1-1, is SAVISQKPSRDICQRGTSLTIQCQVDSQVTMMFWYRQQPGQSLTLIATANQGSEATYESGFVIDKFPISRPNLTFSTLTVSNMSPEDSSIYLCSGVWTEAFFGQGTRLTVV.

This chain links TRBV20-1 with TRBJ2-5, with D perhaps matching TRBD2 (6 bases). Per germline, CDR1 DFQATT and CDR2 SNEGSKA (reference sequence). The CDR3 is 14 amino acids. Trimming pared 4 bases from V and 11 bases from J, leaving 23 bases between. The CDR3 bases are TGCAGTGCTATTCCTGGAGGGAGTCTATTTGAGCAGTACTTC. Its translation is CSAIPGGSLFEQYF.

In nucleotides, the CDR3 is TGTGCCAGCAGCTTAGCCCGGGACCATTACGAGCAGTACTTC. Translated: CASSLARDHYEQYF. This chain connects TRBV7-9 to TRBJ2-7; tentatively, D is TRBD1 or TRBD2 (5 bases each). The CDR3 has 14 amino acids. Deletions cut 0 bases from V and 4 bases from J, with 10 bases between. Per germline, CDR1 SEHNR and CDR2 FQNEAQ (reference sequence).

The J gene is TRBJ2-5, the V gene TRBV7-2, with 8 bases fitting TRBD2. This CDR3 comprises 13 residues. V shed 3 bases, J shed 6 bases, and the junction held 3 bases outside the gene matches. Germline loops: CDR1 SGHTA, CDR2 FQGNSA. The DNA of the CDR3 is TGTGCCAGCAGCTTCAAGCGGGAGAAGACCCAGTACTTC. It yields the protein CASSFKREKTQYF.

The chain recombines TRBV29-1 with TRBJ1-2; D ambiguous. CDR3 size: 15 residues. Germline-derived CDR1 and CDR2 are SQVTM and ANQGSEA. Deletions cut 0 bases from V and 7 bases from J, with 18 bases between. CDR3 in amino acids: CSVEDGQAAGSGYTF. The CDR3 DNA reads as TGCAGCGTTGAAGATGGGCAGGCCGCCGGGAGTGGCTACACCTTC.

Remarks on this clonotype: An end of the junction does not agree with germline; a read error may underlie this. The chain recombines TRBV29-1 with TRBJ1-1; no reliable D call. Germline V gene sequence: CDR1 SQVTM, CDR2 ANQGSEA. The CDR3 covers 11 residues. CDR3 sequence: CNVEDDGEAFF. In DNA, the CDR3 is TGCAACGTTGAAGACGATGGGGAAGCTTTCTTT.

The rearrangement joins TRBV11-2 to TRBJ2-7; 11 bases align to TRBD2. With V trimmed by 1 base and J by 12 bases, 26 bases remained unmatched. Germline V lookup: CDR1 SGHAT, CDR2 FQNNGV. CDR3 length equals 20 residues. CDR3: CASSLVVGSEQTSGRRPAYF. CDR3 nucleotides: TGTGCCAGCAGCTTAGTGGTTGGGTCGGAACAAACTAGCGGGAGAAGGCCCGCGTACTTC. Supplemented by reference TRBV11-2 and TRBJ2-7, the full variable domain reads EAGVAQSPRYKIIEKRQSVAFWCNPISGHATLYWYQQILGQGPKLLIQFQNNGVVDDSQLPKDRFSAERLKGVDSTLKIQPAKLEDSAVYLCASSLVVGSEQTSGRRPAYFGPGTRLTVT.

The chain joins TRBV20-1 to TRBJ2-1; D gene uncertain. This CDR3 region has 15 residues. Germline V gene sequence: CDR1 DFQATT, CDR2 SNEGSKA (reference sequence). Trimming stripped 0 bases from V and 1 base from J, with 10 bases between. CDR3 protein: CSAREGLMSYNEQFF. The CDR3 region has the DNA TGCAGTGCTAGAGAAGGCCTGATGTCCTACAATGAGCAGTTCTTC.